This TCR beta chain appears in the sequencing data of a study of blood T cell repertoires in COVID-19. Turning to the study itself: Samples taken during acute and convalescent COVID-19 were collected in the United States, Italy and Spain.

The assay was immunoSEQ multiplex PCR, and TCRdb's table has in-frame clones only and misses some. This sample yields approximately 57,000 clones, of which approximately 90% are seen a single time; less than 4% belongs to the top ten. From germline, CDR1 is SGHVS and CDR2 FNYEAQ. The CDR3 extends over 14 amino acids. Trimming took 3 bases from V and 6 from J, leaving 12 bases between them. This TCR was sampled from a man between 45 and 60 years old with acute or convalescent COVID-19. The chain combines TRBV7-6 with TRBJ1-5; D perhaps matches TRBD1 (5 bases). Sample: peripheral blood. In nucleotides, the CDR3 is TGTGCCAGCAGCTTTGGACGGGGGGTTCAGCCCCAGCATTTT. Translated: CASSFGRGVQPQHF.